The clone carrying this T cell receptor (beta chain) has a handful of counts. The sample originates from a study of T-cell reconstitution after alpha-beta-depleted transplantation in children. Library preparation (for TCRbeta) was performed with unique molecular identifiers. TCRdb independently ran MiXCR on the PCR reads; one entry per CDR3 protein. Among approximately 800,000 distinct CDR3 sequences, approximately 15% were seen once, and the ten largest hold around 4.5%. Looked up from germline, CDR1 is SQVTM and CDR2 is ANQGSEA. This CDR3 is built from 12 residues. V was cut by 5 bases and J by 6 bases, with 11 bases left in between.

The clonotype originates from a male patient younger than 18 who had a stem cell transplant for acute lymphoblastic leukemia, so the T cells may come from the graft donor. The input for sequencing was PBMCs, mostly from graft donor cells, taken 360 days after TCRalphabeta/CD19-depleted stem cell transplant. J is TRBJ2-1 and V is TRBV29-1, with unresolved D. CDR3 nucleotide sequence: TGCAGCGTTTCCTACACACGCAATGAGCAGTTCTTC. Translation: CSVSYTRNEQFF.